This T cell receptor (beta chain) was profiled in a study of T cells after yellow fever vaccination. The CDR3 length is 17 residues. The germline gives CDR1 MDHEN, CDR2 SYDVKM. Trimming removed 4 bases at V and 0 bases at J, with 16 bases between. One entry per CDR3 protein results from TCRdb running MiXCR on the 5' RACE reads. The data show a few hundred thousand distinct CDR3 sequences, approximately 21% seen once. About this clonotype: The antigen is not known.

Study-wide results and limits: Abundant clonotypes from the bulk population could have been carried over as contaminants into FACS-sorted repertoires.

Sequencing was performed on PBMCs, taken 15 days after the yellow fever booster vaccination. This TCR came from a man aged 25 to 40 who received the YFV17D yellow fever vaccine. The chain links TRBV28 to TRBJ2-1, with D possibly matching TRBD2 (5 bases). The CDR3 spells CASSSLRAIGSYNEQFF. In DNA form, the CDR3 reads TGTGCCAGCAGTTCCCTGCGGGCCATCGGCTCCTACAATGAGCAGTTCTTC.